This TCR beta chain was profiled in a study of cytomegalovirus exposure and HLA in healthy donors. V was pared by 6 bases and J by 9 bases, with 12 bases between. The CDR3 is 12 residues long. Germline V gene sequence: CDR1 SNHLY, CDR2 FYNNEI. Sequencing used immunoSEQ multiplex PCR; TCRdb keeps in-frame clones, though not all of them. The data show approximately 120,000 clones, 80% to 90% seen once. The sample was PBMCs. This clonotype originated in a woman under 30 in good health and CMV-seronegative. The chain is built from TRBV2 and TRBJ1-5; D gene unclear. CDR3 DNA: TGTGCCAGCAGGGGCTGGGTAAGGCCCCAGCATTTT. This codes for CASRGWVRPQHF.